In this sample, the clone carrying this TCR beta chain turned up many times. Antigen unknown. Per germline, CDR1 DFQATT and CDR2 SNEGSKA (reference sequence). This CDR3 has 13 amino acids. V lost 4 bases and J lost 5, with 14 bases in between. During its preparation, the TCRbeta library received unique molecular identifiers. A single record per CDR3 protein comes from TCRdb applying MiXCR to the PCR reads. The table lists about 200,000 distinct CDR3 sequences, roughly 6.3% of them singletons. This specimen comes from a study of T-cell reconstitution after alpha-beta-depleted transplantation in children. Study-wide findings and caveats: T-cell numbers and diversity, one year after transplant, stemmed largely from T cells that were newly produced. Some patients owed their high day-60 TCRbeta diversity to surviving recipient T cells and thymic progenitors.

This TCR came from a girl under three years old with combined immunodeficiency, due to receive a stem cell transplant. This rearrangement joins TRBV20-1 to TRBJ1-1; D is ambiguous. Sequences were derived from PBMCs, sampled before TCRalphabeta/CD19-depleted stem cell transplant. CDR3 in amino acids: CSAKAPGETEAFF. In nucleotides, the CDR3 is TGCAGTGCTAAGGCCCCGGGAGAAACTGAAGCTTTCTTT.